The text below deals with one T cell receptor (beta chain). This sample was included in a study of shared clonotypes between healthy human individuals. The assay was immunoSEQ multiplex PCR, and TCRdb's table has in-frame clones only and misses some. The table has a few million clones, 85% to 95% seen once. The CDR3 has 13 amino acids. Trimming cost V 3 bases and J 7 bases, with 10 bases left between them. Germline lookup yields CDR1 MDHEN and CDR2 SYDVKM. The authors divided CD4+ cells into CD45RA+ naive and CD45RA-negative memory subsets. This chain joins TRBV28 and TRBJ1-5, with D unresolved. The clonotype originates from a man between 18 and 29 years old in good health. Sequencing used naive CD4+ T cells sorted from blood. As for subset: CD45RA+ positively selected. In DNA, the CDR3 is TGTGCCAGCAGTTTCGGGGTAGTCCAGCCCCAGCATTTT. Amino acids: CASSFGVVQPQHF.